The T cell receptor (beta chain) under discussion was sequenced for a study of blood T cell repertoires in COVID-19. Germline assignment: CDR1 MNHEY and CDR2 SMNVEV (reference sequence). V was clipped by 4 bases and J by 4 bases; unmatched bases: 3. This CDR3 spans 14 amino acids. This clone was seen only once. Profiled with immunoSEQ multiplex PCR; TCRdb holds only in-frame clones, not every one. The sample has tens of thousands of clones; just under 85% are singletons. The sequence came from a man between 70 and 80 years old with acute or convalescent COVID-19. The V gene is TRBV27, the J gene TRBJ1-2; 10 nucleotides line up with TRBD1. The sequencing input was peripheral blood. CDR3 bases: TGTGCCAGCAGTTCGGACAGGGGGGGCTATGGCTACACCTTC. It translates to CASSSDRGGYGYTF.